This passage covers 7 T cell receptor beta chains from one sample sequenced in a study of blood T cell repertoires in COVID-19. Sequenced by immunoSEQ multiplex PCR; TCRdb stores in-frame clones only, minus some. The data hold about 200,000 clones, with roughly 85% observed a single time. Material: peripheral blood. The receptor set was obtained from a woman aged 70 to 79 with COVID-19, enrolled during active disease.

This chain uses TRBV4-3 with TRBJ1-2, with 8 bases matching TRBD1. The CDR3 has 15 amino acids. J lost 4 bases, V lost 0 bases, and 4 bases had no gene match. Germline V gene data show CDR1 as LGHNA and CDR2 as YSLEER. The CDR3 coding sequence is TGCGCCAGCAGCCAAGACAGGGGGCTTCGCTATGGCTACACCTTC. Translation: CASSQDRGLRYGYTF.

The chain couples TRBV13 to TRBJ1-1; D gene uncertain. Germline loops: CDR1 PRHDT, CDR2 FYEKMQ (reference sequence). The V and J ends lost 5 bases and 6 bases respectively, with 13 bases between them. The CDR3 sequence is 13 residues long. The CDR3 is CASSQPGLAEAFF. In DNA, the CDR3 is TGTGCCAGCAGCCAGCCCGGGTTGGCTGAAGCTTTCTTT.

CDR3 in DNA: TGCAGCGTTATTAGGGGCGGGGTAAACACTGAAGCTTTCTTT. Amino acids: CSVIRGGVNTEAFF. The chain employs TRBV29-1 and TRBJ1-1; maybe TRBD1 (5 bases). Looked up from germline, CDR1 is SQVTM and CDR2 is ANQGSEA. V dropped 5 bases and J dropped 2 bases, with 15 bases sitting between them. This CDR3 is built from 14 residues.

The V call is TRBV12-3 or TRBV12-4, the J call TRBJ2-1; no clear D. The CDR3 has 12 residues. Trimming pared 10 bases from V and 9 bases from J, leaving 16 bases between. The CDR3 region is CAITAGFGEQFF. In nucleotides, the CDR3 is TGTGCCATCACCGCCGGGTTTGGTGAGCAGTTCTTC.

The V gene is TRBV30, the J gene TRBJ1-1; TRBD1 matches at 7 bases. With 6 bases clipped from V and 2 bases from J, the junction kept 6 bases outside the gene matches. There are 13 residues in the CDR3. Germline V lookup: CDR1 GTSNPN, CDR2 SVGIG (reference sequence). The CDR3 DNA follows: TGTGCCTGCCAGGGGGGCCCAAACACTGAAGCTTTCTTT. Translation: CACQGGPNTEAFF.

Worth noting for this clone: This sample includes further DNA sequences coding for the same CDR3. This CDR3 is CASSLTGDYGYTF. CDR3 sequence (DNA): TGCGCCAGCAGCTTGACAGGGGACTATGGCTACACCTTC. The chain combines TRBV5-1 with TRBJ1-2, with 7 bases that match TRBD1. Germline V lookup: CDR1 SGHRS, CDR2 YFSETQ. The CDR3 is 13 residues long. V trimming: 1 base; J trimming: 3 bases; junction bases outside the gene matches: 0.

The chain employs TRBV4-3 and TRBJ1-2; 7 positions agree with TRBD1. CDR1 and CDR2 (germline): LGHNA, YSLEER. The J segment lost 4 bases and the V segment lost 0 bases, leaving 8 bases of the junction unmatched. The CDR3 length is 16 residues. The CDR3 is CASSQDRGRGFYGYTF. CDR3 nucleotides: TGCGCCAGCAGCCAAGATCGAGGCAGGGGGTTCTATGGCTACACCTTC.